The sample holds a few counts of the clone carrying this T cell receptor beta chain. What it recognizes is unknown. This entry belongs to a study of T cells in Graves' hyperthyroidism and ophthalmopathy. The study, taken as a whole, reports: A model of 13 V-J features distinguished ophthalmopathy from stable hyperthyroidism. The blood repertoire included most of the expanded thyroid clonotypes above 0.001.

Amplified regions were TCR beta CDR3 sequences from RNA transcripts. During a first-round RT-PCR of the TCR CDR3, the HTBI primer set was used. TCRdb used MiXCR to reprocess the multiplex PCR reads, holding one entry per CDR3 protein. The table shows 500,000 or so distinct CDR3 sequences, with more than 15% occurring only once. An approximately 9.4 ml volume of fresh peripheral blood provided the PBMCs. With 7 bases clipped from V and 8 bases from J, the junction kept 14 bases outside the gene matches. The CDR3 is 15 amino acids. The V gene is TRBV12-3 or TRBV12-4, the J gene TRBJ1-2; TRBD1 matches at 9 bases. The clonotype was recovered from a woman aged 18-29 years with Graves' ophthalmopathy. Sequenced sample: blood. The CDR3 here is CASTRGTGPGRGYTF. The CDR3 DNA reads TGTGCCAGCACCCGAGGGACAGGGCCGGGGAGGGGCTACACCTTC.